This TCR beta chain is from a study of CD8+ T cells in alopecia areata. Sequencing used cDNA as its template, made by extracting RNA and reverse transcribing it. The table came from immunoSEQ multiplex PCR; TCRdb's copy has only in-frame clones and leaves some out. The sample is made up of 200,000 to 300,000 clones, none counted only once. This clone has only a few counts. The genes and germline here are from mouse. Read sequence stops 4 residues before the CDR3 end, and the germline J gene provides the missing end. Markers including CD4, CD8alpha, NKG2D and NKG2ACE guided sorting of pooled cutaneous lymph node cells. Unmatched junction bases numbered 2, after V lost 4 bases and J lost 3 bases. This CDR3 comprises 14 residues. Germline CDR1 and CDR2: LGHNA and YNLKQL (reference sequence).

The TCR originated in a C3H/HeJ mouse with alopecia areata. The MHC haplotype of the strain is H2-k. The sample taken for sequencing was CD4+ T cells sorted from a lymph node. The rearrangement uses TRBV5 and TRBJ2-2, with 7 bases fitting TRBD1. The CDR3 sequence is CASSLTGDTGQLYF. CDR3 DNA, as far as it was read: TGTGCCAGCAGCCTCACAGGGGACACCGGG.